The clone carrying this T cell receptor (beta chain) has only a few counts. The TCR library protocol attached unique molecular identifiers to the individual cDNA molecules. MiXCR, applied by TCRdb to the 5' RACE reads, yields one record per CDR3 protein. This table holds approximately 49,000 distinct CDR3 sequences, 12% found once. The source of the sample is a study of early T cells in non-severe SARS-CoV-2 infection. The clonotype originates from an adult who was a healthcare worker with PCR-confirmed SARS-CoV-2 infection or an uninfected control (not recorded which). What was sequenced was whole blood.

CDR3 sequence (DNA): TGTGCCAGCAGTGAAGGTCTGCCTACCTTC. This sequence encodes CASSEGLPTF. J is TRBJ1-2 and V is TRBV6-1; D is uncertain. Germline CDR1 and CDR2: MNHNS and SASEGT. V gave up 1 base and J gave up 14 bases, with 8 bases separating them. CDR3 length: 10 amino acids.